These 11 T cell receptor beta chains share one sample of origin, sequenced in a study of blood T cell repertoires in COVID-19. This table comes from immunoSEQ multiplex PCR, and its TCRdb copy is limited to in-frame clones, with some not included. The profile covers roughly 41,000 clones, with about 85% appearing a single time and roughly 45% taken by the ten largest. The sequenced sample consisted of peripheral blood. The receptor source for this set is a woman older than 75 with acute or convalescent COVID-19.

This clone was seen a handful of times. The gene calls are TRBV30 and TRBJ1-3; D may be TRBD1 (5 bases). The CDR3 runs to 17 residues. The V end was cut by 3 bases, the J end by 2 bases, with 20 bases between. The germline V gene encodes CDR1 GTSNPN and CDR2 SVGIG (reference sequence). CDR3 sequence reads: CAWSRDFGRGAGNTIYF. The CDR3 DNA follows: TGTGCCTGGAGCCGCGACTTCGGACGGGGGGCTGGAAACACCATATATTTT.

The CDR3 is CASSASGFYYNEQFF. In DNA form, the CDR3 reads TGTGCCAGTAGTGCTAGCGGGTTTTACTACAATGAGCAGTTCTTC. The genes are TRBV19 and TRBJ2-1; 8 nucleotides agree with TRBD2. The CDR3 is 15 residues long. The V gene's germline CDR1 is LNHDA and CDR2 SQIVND (reference sequence). V lost 5 bases to trimming and J lost 3 bases; unmatched junction nucleotides: 6.

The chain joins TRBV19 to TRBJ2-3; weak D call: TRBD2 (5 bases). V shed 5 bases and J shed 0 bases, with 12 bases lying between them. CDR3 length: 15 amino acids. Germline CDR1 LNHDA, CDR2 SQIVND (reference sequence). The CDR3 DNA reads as TGTGCCAGTAGTCAGCAAGCGGCAAGCACAGATACGCAGTATTTT. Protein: CASSQQAASTDTQYF.

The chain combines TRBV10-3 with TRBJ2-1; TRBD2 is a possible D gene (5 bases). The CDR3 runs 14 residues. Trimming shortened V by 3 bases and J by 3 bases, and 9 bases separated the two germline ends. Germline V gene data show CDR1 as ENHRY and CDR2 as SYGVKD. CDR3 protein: CAISEAVGYNEQFF. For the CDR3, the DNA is TGTGCCATCAGTGAAGCGGTTGGCTACAATGAGCAGTTCTTC.

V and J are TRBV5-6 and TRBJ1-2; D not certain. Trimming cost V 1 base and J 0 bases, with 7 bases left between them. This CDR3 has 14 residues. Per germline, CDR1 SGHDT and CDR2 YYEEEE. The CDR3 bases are TGTGCCAGCAGCTTGTATGCGGCTAACTATGGCTACACCTTC. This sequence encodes CASSLYAANYGYTF.

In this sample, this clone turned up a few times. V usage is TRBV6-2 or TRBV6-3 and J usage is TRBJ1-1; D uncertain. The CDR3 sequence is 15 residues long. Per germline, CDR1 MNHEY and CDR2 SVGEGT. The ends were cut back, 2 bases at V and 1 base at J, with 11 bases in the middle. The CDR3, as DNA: TGTGCCAGCAGTTACCCCAGCACGGGGAACACTGAAGCTTTCTTT. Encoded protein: CASSYPSTGNTEAFF.

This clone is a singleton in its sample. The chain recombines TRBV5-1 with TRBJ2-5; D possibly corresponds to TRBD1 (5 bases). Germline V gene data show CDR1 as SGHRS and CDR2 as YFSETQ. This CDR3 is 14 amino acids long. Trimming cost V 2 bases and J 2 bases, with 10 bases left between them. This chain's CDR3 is CASSFGRGQETQYF. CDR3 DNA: TGCGCCAGCAGCTTTGGAAGGGGACAAGAGACCCAGTACTTC.

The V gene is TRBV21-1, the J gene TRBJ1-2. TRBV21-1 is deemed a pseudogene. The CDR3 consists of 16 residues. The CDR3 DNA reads TGTGCCAGCAGCAAAGCCGGACCTTGGGAGGACTATGGCTACACCTTC. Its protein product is CASSKAGPWEDYGYTF.

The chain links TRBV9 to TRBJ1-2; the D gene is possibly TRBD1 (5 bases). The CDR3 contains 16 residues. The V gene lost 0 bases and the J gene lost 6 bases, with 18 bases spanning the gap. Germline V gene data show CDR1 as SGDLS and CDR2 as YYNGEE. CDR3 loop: CASSVGGDPYLNGYTF. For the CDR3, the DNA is TGTGCCAGCAGCGTAGGGGGGGACCCGTACCTAAATGGCTACACCTTC.

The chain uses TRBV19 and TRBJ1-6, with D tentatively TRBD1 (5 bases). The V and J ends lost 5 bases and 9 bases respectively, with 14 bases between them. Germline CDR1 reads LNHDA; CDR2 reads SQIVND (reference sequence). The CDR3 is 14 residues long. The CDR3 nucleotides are TGTGCCAGTAGTCGTCAGGGCGGGGGTTCACCCCTCCACTTT. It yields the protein CASSRQGGGSPLHF.

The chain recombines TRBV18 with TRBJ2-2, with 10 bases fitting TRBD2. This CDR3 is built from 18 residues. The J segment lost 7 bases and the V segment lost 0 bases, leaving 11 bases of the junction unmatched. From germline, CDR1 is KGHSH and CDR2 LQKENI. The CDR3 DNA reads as TGTGCCAGCTCACCACCGAGGCTAGCGGGGGCCCGAAACGGGGAGCTGTTTTTT. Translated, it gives CASSPPRLAGARNGELFF.